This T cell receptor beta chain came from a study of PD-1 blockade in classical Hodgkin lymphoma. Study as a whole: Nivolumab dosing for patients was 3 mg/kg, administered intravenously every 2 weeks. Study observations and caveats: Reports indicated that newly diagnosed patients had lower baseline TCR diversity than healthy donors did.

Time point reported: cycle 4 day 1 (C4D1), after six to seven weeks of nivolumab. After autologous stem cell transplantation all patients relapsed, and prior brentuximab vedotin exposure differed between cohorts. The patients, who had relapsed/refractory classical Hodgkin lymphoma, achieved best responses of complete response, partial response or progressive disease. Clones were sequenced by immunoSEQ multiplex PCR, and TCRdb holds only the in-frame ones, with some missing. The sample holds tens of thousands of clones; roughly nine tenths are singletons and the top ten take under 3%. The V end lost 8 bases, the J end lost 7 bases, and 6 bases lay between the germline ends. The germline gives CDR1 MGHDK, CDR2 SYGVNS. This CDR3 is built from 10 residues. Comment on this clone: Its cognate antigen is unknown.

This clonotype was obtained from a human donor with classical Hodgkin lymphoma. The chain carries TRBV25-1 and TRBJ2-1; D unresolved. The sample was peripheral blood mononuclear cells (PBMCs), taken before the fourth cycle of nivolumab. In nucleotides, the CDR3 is TGTGCCAGCTCCGGGAATGAGCAGTTCTTC. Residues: CASSGNEQFF.